These T cell receptor beta chains were read from a single sample in a study of blood T cell repertoires in COVID-19. The protocol was immunoSEQ multiplex PCR, while the TCRdb copy is restricted to in-frame clones and leaves out a portion. In the table there are 100,000 to 150,000 clones, around nine tenths of which are singletons. Input material: peripheral blood. The receptors here all came from a woman in her 70s with COVID-19, enrolled during active disease. CDR3s include the opening cysteine and the closing phenylalanine or tryptophan. The order of the fields is J gene, D gene, V gene, CDR3 length, clone size, CDR3 DNA, CDR3 protein. A D gene is named only where the DNA matches it firmly. Clone size is not always given. Where it is, it says once, few, many or a class for expanded clones.

TRBJ2-7 . TRBV23-1 14 . TGCGCCAGCAGTCAATCGGAACAGTCCTACGAGCAGTACTTC CASSQSEQSYEQYF
TRBJ1-6 . TRBV6-5 13 . TGTGCCAGCAGGCAATCCCCAGGGCATCCCCTCCACTTT CASRQSPGHPLHF
TRBJ1-5 . TRBV2 15 . TGTGCCAGCAGTGAAGCGGTGGCCCCTAATCAGCCCCAGCATTTT CASSEAVAPNQPQHF
TRBJ1-5 TRBD1 TRBV5-5 16 few TGTGCCAGCAGCGTGTCGGCAGGGGGCCTTGATCAGCCCCAGCATTTT CASSVSAGGLDQPQHF
TRBJ2-2 TRBD1 TRBV5-5 16 once TGTGCCAGCAGCTTGATGGGACAGGGGAACACCGGGGAGCTGTTTTTT CASSLMGQGNTGELFF
TRBJ2-1 TRBD1 TRBV15 18 . TGTGCCACCAGCAGAGATCCCATTTCCAGGGGGACCTACAATGAGCAGTTCTTC CATSRDPISRGTYNEQFF
TRBJ1-3 TRBD1 TRBV19 14 . TGTGCCAGCGACGACAGGGGCTCTGGAAACACCATATATTTT CASDDRGSGNTIYF
TRBJ2-7 TRBD2 TRBV7-6 15 few TGTGCCAGCAGCCTAATAGCGGGGGGGCCGTACGAGCAGTACTTC CASSLIAGGPYEQYF
TRBJ1-5 . TRBV15 13 . TGTGCCACCAGCAGAGGGTCGGGGCAGCCCCAGCATTTT CATSRGSGQPQHF
TRBJ1-2 TRBD1 TRBV7-9 14 . TGTGCCAGCAGCTTGACAGGGGGACACTATGGCTACACCTTC CASSLTGGHYGYTF
TRBJ1-2 TRBD1 TRBV28 12 . TGTGCCAGCAGTCGACAGGGATATGGCTACACCTTC CASSRQGYGYTF
TRBJ2-6 . TRBV11-2 13 . TGTGCCAGCAGCTTAGCCGGTGCCAACGTCCTGACTTTC CASSLAGANVLTF
TRBJ1-2 . TRBV5-1 15 . TGCGCCAGCAGCTTGGCGTCGGCAGACAGTGGGGGCTACACCTTC CASSLASADSGGYTF
TRBJ1-4 . TRBV7-8 14 . TGTGCCAGCAGCCCGTTTTCAACTAATGAAAAACTGTTTTTT CASSPFSTNEKLFF
TRBJ2-3 . TRBV6-5 14 . TGTGCCAGCAGTCCCGGGTCAGTGTTCGATACGCAGTATTTT CASSPGSVFDTQYF
TRBJ2-7 TRBD1 TRBV6-6 15 . TGTGCCAGCAGACGAGGACAGGGGGGGTCCTACGAGCAGTACTTC CASRRGQGGSYEQYF
TRBJ1-6 . TRBV19 15 . TGTGCCAGTAGTACGTCTAGGGGGGGGAATTCACCCCTCCACTTT CASSTSRGGNSPLHF
TRBJ1-1 . TRBV12-3/TRBV12-4 12 . TGTGCCAGCAGTTTTAAGACAGCTGAAGCTTTCTTT CASSFKTAEAFF
TRBJ1-1 . TRBV30 15 . TGTGCCTGGAGTGACTCGGGACATTTGAACACTGAAGCTTTCTTT CAWSDSGHLNTEAFF
TRBJ2-4 . TRBV2 12 . TGTGCCAGCAGTAAGACTAGGGACATTCAGTACTTC CASSKTRDIQYF
TRBJ2-5 . TRBV7-9 12 . TGTGCCAGCAGCCCCCCCCGGGAGACCCAGTACTTC CASSPPRETQYF
TRBJ2-1 TRBD2 TRBV7-9 15 few TGTGCCAGCAGCCTAAGACTAGCGGGGGGCTATGAGCAGTTCTTC CASSLRLAGGYEQFF
TRBJ2-1 TRBD2 TRBV2 14 . TGTGCCAGCAGGGGACTAGCGGGGGGCAATGAGCAGTTCTTC CASRGLAGGNEQFF
TRBJ2-7 . TRBV30 12 . TGTGCCTGGAGTTCGGGTGCCTACGAGCAGTACTTC CAWSSGAYEQYF
TRBJ2-4 TRBD1 TRBV28 15 . TGTGCCAGCAGTTACAGGGGGCCATCCAAAAACATTCAGTACTTC CASSYRGPSKNIQYF
TRBJ1-4 . TRBV7-9 14 . TGTGCCAGCAGCTTTAACAGGGTGGACGAAAAACTGTTTTTT CASSFNRVDEKLFF
TRBJ1-6 . TRBV6-1 17 few TGTGCCAGCAGTGATCGCCCGGGACACGGGGATAATTCACCCCTCCACTTT CASSDRPGHGDNSPLHF
TRBJ1-6 TRBD1 TRBV6-1 15 . TGTGCCAGCAGAAAACGGGGACAGGGTCGCTCACCCCTCCACTTT CASRKRGQGRSPLHF
TRBJ1-2 TRBD1 TRBV11-2 14 . TGTGCCAGCCGACCAGGGGGCTCTAACTATGGCTACACCTTC CASRPGGSNYGYTF
TRBJ1-4 . TRBV6-5 13 few TGTGCCACCACCTTTTTCGGGGGGGCAGAACTGTTTTTT CATTFFGGAELFF
TRBJ2-1 TRBD2 TRBV19 12 . TGTGCCAGTAGTATGGGGCGGGAGGGGCAGTTCTTC CASSMGREGQFF